Presented here are 25 T cell receptor beta chains from one specimen sequenced in a study of OX40 agonist ivuxolimab in advanced cancers. Sequenced by immunoSEQ multiplex PCR; TCRdb stores in-frame clones only, minus some. The data show fewer than 85,000 clones, about 90% seen once. Here the sequenced sample was CD4+ or CD8+ T cells sorted from blood, taken in a trial of the OX40 agonist ivuxolimab. The receptors shown here come from an adult with an advanced solid tumor such as melanoma, head and neck, liver or kidney cancer.

This clone has a single count. This chain links TRBV28 with TRBJ1-5, with TRBD1 as a possible D gene (5 bases). Trimming stripped 11 bases from V and 0 bases from J, with 11 bases between. The germline CDR1 and CDR2 sequences are MDHEN and SYDVKM. The CDR3 is 13 amino acids. CDR3 coding DNA: TGTGCCGGTGGGGCGATTAGCAATCAGCCCCAGCATTTT. Translating it yields CAGGAISNQPQHF. Full variable domain (outside the CDR3, taken from reference TRBV28 and TRBJ1-5): DVKVTQSSRYLVKRTGEKVFLECVQDMDHENMFWYRQDPGLGLRLIYFSYDVKMKEKGDIPEGYSVSREKKERFSLILESASTNQTSMYLCAGGAISNQPQHFGDGTRLSIL.

This chain links TRBV5-1 with TRBJ2-7, with 11 bases identical to TRBD1. CDR1 is SGHRS, CDR2 YFSETQ, per germline. This CDR3 region has 13 residues. V dropped 4 bases and J dropped 5; count of bases not matched to a gene: 2. DNA of the CDR3: TGCGCCAGCAGCCGGACAGGGGGCAACGAGCAGTACTTC. Translating gives CASSRTGGNEQYF.

This chain joins TRBV5-1 and TRBJ2-3; 11 bases line up with TRBD2. CDR1 and CDR2 (germline): SGHRS, YFSETQ. This CDR3 is built from 17 residues. The V and J ends lost 4 bases and 6 bases, in that order; junction bases with no gene match: 13. CDR3: CASSQASTSGAGDTQYF. DNA of the CDR3: TGCGCCAGCAGCCAGGCTTCGACTAGCGGGGCGGGGGATACGCAGTATTTT.

The chain carries TRBV7-2 and TRBJ1-4; D gene unclear. Trimming shortened V by 6 bases and J by 3 bases, and 11 bases separated the two germline ends. The CDR3 extends over 14 amino acids. Germline CDR1 reads SGHTA; CDR2 reads FQGNSA. The CDR3 reads CASSFLRANEKLFF. In DNA, the CDR3 is TGTGCCAGCAGTTTCCTGAGGGCTAATGAAAAACTGTTTTTT. The entire variable domain, with the rest obtained from reference TRBV7-2 and TRBJ1-4, is as follows: GAGVSQSPSNKVTEKGKDVELRCDPISGHTALYWYRQSLGQGLEFLIYFQGNSAPDKSGLPSDRFSAERTGGSVSTLTIQRTQQEDSAVYLCASSFLRANEKLFFGSGTQLSVL.

In regard to this clone: An end of the junction differs from the germline gene, which may be a read error. This chain connects TRBV7-3 to TRBJ2-3; 8 nucleotides line up with TRBD2. Germline loops: CDR1 SGHTA, CDR2 FQGTGA. The CDR3 loop spans 17 amino acids. CDR3 in amino acids: CASSLTSGAGAGDTQYF. The CDR3 region has the DNA TGTGCCAGCAGCCTAACTAGTGGAGCGGGGGCCGGGGATACGCAGTATTTT.

J is TRBJ1-2 and V is TRBV5-6, with 8 bases that match TRBD1. V lost 4 bases and J lost 8; bases outside the gene matches: 4. Germline V gene lookup returns CDR1 SGHDT and CDR2 YYEEEE. This CDR3 comprises 12 residues. The CDR3 sequence is CASSPRGLGYTF. CDR3 nucleotide sequence: TGTGCCAGCAGCCCCAGGGGGCTCGGCTACACCTTC.

This sequence joins TRBV7-6 and TRBJ2-1, with 11 bases lining up with TRBD2. The CDR3 covers 17 residues. V was pared by 0 bases and J by 4 bases, with 5 bases of the junction left unmatched. Germline V gene data show CDR1 as SGHVS and CDR2 as FNYEAQ. CDR3 in amino acids: CASSLASGTSGYNEQFF. The CDR3 DNA reads TGTGCCAGCAGCTTAGCGTCTGGGACTAGCGGTTACAATGAGCAGTTCTTC.

CDR3 sequence: CASRRDRGRAGYTF. The DNA for the CDR3 is TGTGCCAGCAGACGGGACAGGGGGCGAGCAGGCTACACCTTC. J is TRBJ1-2 and V is TRBV6-5; TRBD1 aligns across 12 bases. The CDR3 is made up of 14 amino acids. The germline V gene has CDR1 MNHEY and CDR2 SVGAGI. The V and J ends lost 6 bases and 8 bases, in that order; junction bases with no gene match: 7.

This chain connects TRBV9 to TRBJ2-5; D is unresolved. Germline CDR1 and CDR2: SGDLS and YYNGEE. The CDR3 spans 13 residues. V was pared by 0 bases and J by 5 bases, with 8 bases between. CDR3 DNA: TGTGCCAGCAGCGTAGCTAGTTGGGAGACCCAGTACTTC. It encodes CASSVASWETQYF.

The chain carries TRBV6-6 and TRBJ1-5; D call uncertain. Trimming pared 6 bases from V and 3 bases from J, leaving 6 bases between. The CDR3 has 12 amino acids. Germline-derived CDR1 and CDR2 are MNHNY and SVGAGI (reference sequence). The CDR3 reads CASRGANQPQHF. The DNA of the CDR3 is TGTGCCAGCAGGGGAGCCAATCAGCCCCAGCATTTT.

The chain carries TRBV5-1 and TRBJ1-2, with D tentatively TRBD1 (5 bases). Between the trimmed V and J ends, which lost 0 bases and 3 bases, there was a span of 9 bases. From germline, CDR1 is SGHRS and CDR2 YFSETQ. This CDR3 has 14 amino acids. The DNA of the CDR3 is TGCGCCAGCAGCTTGGCAGGGAACGACTATGGCTACACCTTC. Its translation: CASSLAGNDYGYTF. The variable domain in full, with the rest retrieved from reference TRBV5-1 and TRBJ1-2, is KAGVTQTPRYLIKTRGQQVTLSCSPISGHRSVSWYQQTPGQGLQFLFEYFSETQRNKGNFPGRFSGRQFSNSRSEMNVSTLELGDSALYLCASSLAGNDYGYTFGSGTRLTVV.

The chain recombines TRBV7-3 with TRBJ2-7, with a weak D call TRBD1 (5 bases). Between the trimmed V and J ends, which lost 4 bases and 3 bases, there was a span of 16 bases. Germline V gene data show CDR1 as SGHTA and CDR2 as FQGTGA. The CDR3 sequence is 15 residues long. CDR3 amino acids: CASSSPQGTHYEQYF. For the CDR3, the DNA is TGTGCCAGCAGCTCACCCCAGGGAACCCACTACGAGCAGTACTTC.

The rearrangement joins TRBV6-6 to TRBJ2-3, with D unclear. The CDR3 loop spans 13 amino acids. V was pared by 8 bases and J by 6 bases, with 15 bases between. Germline assignment: CDR1 MNHNY and CDR2 SVGAGI (reference sequence). The CDR3 sequence: CASSWAVEDTQYF. CDR3 sequence (DNA): TGTGCCAGCTCTTGGGCAGTGGAGGATACGCAGTATTTT.

The CDR3 nucleotides read TGTGCCAGTAGTATATTCGGAGGGAACAGGGATCTCAATCAGCCCCAGCATTTT. It codes for CASSIFGGNRDLNQPQHF. The chain couples TRBV19 to TRBJ1-5, with a possible D match to TRBD1 (6 bases). This CDR3 contains 18 residues. V lost 2 bases and J lost 3, with 20 bases in between. In germline, CDR1 is LNHDA, CDR2 SQIVND (reference sequence).

The rearrangement joins TRBV18 to TRBJ2-3, with D unclear. V was cut by 2 bases and J by 6 bases, with 0 bases left in between. There are 10 residues in the CDR3. Germline V gives CDR1 KGHSH, CDR2 LQKENI. CDR3 amino acids: CASSPDTQYF. The DNA for the CDR3 is TGTGCCAGCTCACCAGATACGCAGTATTTT.

This rearrangement joins TRBV14 to TRBJ2-1, with unresolved D. This CDR3 has 18 residues. In germline, CDR1 is SGHDN, CDR2 FVKESK. Deletions cut 1 base from V and 0 bases from J, with 16 bases between. For the CDR3, the DNA is TGTGCCAGCAGCCAAGCAGCAGGTCCTTACCGCTCCTACAATGAGCAGTTCTTC. Its translation: CASSQAAGPYRSYNEQFF.

V is TRBV5-1 and J is TRBJ2-5, with 16 nucleotides matching TRBD2. The V gene's germline CDR1 is SGHRS and CDR2 YFSETQ. Trimming cost V 4 bases and J 4 bases; bases outside gene matches: 7. CDR3 length: 17 residues. The DNA of the CDR3 is TGCGCCAGCAGCCCGGGACTAGCGGGAGGGCCAATAGAGACCCAGTACTTC. This encodes CASSPGLAGGPIETQYF. The variable domain in full, with the rest retrieved from reference TRBV5-1 and TRBJ2-5, is KAGVTQTPRYLIKTRGQQVTLSCSPISGHRSVSWYQQTPGQGLQFLFEYFSETQRNKGNFPGRFSGRQFSNSRSEMNVSTLELGDSALYLCASSPGLAGGPIETQYFGPGTRLLVL.

This chain links TRBV27 with TRBJ1-2; perhaps TRBD1 as D (5 bases). Trimming pared 0 bases from V and 6 bases from J, leaving 14 bases between. The CDR3 spans 15 residues. Germline CDR1 reads MNHEY; CDR2 reads SMNVEV (reference sequence). The CDR3 reads CASSLSWDGSDGYTF. DNA for the CDR3: TGTGCCAGCAGTTTATCTTGGGACGGAAGCGATGGCTACACCTTC.

The rearrangement links TRBV4-1 to TRBJ2-2, with TRBD2 matching over 14 bases. This CDR3 is 16 amino acids long. Trimming removed 4 bases from V and 6 bases from J; junction bases left unmatched: 4. From germline, CDR1 is MGHRA and CDR2 YSYEKL. The CDR3 reads CASSLTSGGAPGELFF. In DNA form, the CDR3 reads TGCGCCAGCAGCCTGACTAGCGGGGGGGCCCCCGGGGAGCTGTTTTTT.

The chain carries TRBV5-1 and TRBJ2-2; tentatively, D is TRBD1 (6 bases). V lost 2 bases to trimming and J lost 2 bases, with 13 bases between them. This CDR3 contains 16 residues. Per germline, CDR1 SGHRS and CDR2 YFSETQ. The DNA of the CDR3 is TGCGCCAGCAGCTTTTCGGCAGGGGACAACACCGGGGAGCTGTTTTTT. Residues: CASSFSAGDNTGELFF.

Note on this clone: At one end, the junction sequence differs from germline, possibly due to a read error. The V call is TRBV7-8, the J call TRBJ2-1, with TRBD1 as a possible D gene (5 bases). This CDR3 spans 13 amino acids. Germline CDR1 SGHVS, CDR2 FQNEAQ. Here the CDR3 DNA reads TGTGCCAGCAGCTTAGTCTTAGGGGATAAGAGGATCTTC. Residues: CASSLVLGDKRIF.

The genes are TRBV2 and TRBJ2-5; no reliable D call. CDR1 and CDR2 from the germline V gene are SNHLY and FYNNEI. V lost 7 bases, J lost 2 bases, and 11 bases lay in between. The CDR3 is 13 amino acids. CDR3: CASTYTSQETQYF. The CDR3 DNA sequence: TGTGCCAGCACCTACACATCTCAAGAGACCCAGTACTTC.

The V gene is TRBV18, the J gene TRBJ2-2; 8 bases map to TRBD1. The ends lost 4 bases at V and 5 bases at J; junction bases unmatched: 3. The CDR3 runs 14 residues. Germline CDR1 KGHSH, CDR2 LQKENI. The CDR3, as DNA: TGTGCCAGCTCACAAAGACAGGGGACCGGGGAGCTGTTTTTT. It codes for CASSQRQGTGELFF.

This chain uses TRBV11-3 with TRBJ1-2; D call uncertain. CDR3 length: 14 amino acids. The germline V and J ends were trimmed by 5 bases and 4 bases, with 14 bases remaining between them. Germline assignment: CDR1 SGHNT and CDR2 YENEEA. The CDR3 nucleotides are TGTGCCAGCAGCCGGGATCCAAAGGGCTATGGCTACACCTTC. Its protein product is CASSRDPKGYGYTF.

The V and J genes are TRBV6-5 and TRBJ1-1; tentatively, D is TRBD1 (5 bases). Germline V gene lookup returns CDR1 MNHEY and CDR2 SVGAGI. V dropped 2 bases and J dropped 5 bases, with 18 bases sitting between them. The CDR3 consists of 16 residues. This CDR3 is CASSYSQALKGTEAFF. DNA of the CDR3: TGTGCCAGCAGTTACAGCCAGGCCCTTAAGGGGACTGAAGCTTTCTTT.